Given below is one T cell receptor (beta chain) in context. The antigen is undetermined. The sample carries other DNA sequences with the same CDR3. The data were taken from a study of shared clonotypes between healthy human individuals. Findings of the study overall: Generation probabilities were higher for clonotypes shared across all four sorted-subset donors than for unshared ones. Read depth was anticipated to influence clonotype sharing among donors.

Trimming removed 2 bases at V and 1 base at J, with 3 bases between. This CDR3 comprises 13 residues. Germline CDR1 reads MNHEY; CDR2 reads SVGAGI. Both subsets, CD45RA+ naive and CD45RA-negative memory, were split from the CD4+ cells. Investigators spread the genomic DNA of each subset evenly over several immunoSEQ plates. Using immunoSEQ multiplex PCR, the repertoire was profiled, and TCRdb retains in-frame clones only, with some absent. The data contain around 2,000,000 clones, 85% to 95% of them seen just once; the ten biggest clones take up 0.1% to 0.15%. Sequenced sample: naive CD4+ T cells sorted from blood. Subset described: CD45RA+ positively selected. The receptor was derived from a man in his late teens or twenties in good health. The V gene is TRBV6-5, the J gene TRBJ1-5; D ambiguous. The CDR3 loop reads CASSYGSNQPQHF. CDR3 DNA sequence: TGTGCCAGCAGTTACGGCAGCAATCAGCCCCAGCATTTT.